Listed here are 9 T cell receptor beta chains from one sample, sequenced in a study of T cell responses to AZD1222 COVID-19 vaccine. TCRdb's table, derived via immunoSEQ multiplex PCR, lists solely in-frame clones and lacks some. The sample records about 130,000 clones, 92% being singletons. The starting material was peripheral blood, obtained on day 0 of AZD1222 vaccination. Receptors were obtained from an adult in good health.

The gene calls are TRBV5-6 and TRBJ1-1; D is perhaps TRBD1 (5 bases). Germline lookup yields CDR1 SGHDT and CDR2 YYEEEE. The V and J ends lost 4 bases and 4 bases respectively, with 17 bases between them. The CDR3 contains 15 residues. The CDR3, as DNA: TGTGCCAGCAGCCCGGTGCGGGGCGGGGGCACTGAAGCTTTCTTT. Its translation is CASSPVRGGGTEAFF.

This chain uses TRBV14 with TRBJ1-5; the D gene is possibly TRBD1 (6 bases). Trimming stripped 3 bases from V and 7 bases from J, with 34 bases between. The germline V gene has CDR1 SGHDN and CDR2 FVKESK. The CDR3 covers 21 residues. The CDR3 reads CASSQAQTGFSLGFVEQPQHF. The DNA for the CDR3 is TGTGCCAGCAGCCAGGCCCAAACAGGGTTCAGTTTGGGATTCGTCGAGCAGCCCCAGCATTTT.

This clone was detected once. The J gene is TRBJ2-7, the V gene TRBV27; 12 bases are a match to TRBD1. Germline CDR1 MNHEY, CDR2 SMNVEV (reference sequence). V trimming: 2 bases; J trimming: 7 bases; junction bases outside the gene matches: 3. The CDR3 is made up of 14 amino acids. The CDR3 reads CASSLGTGGDEQYF. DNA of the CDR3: TGTGCCAGCAGTTTAGGGACAGGGGGCGATGAGCAGTACTTC.

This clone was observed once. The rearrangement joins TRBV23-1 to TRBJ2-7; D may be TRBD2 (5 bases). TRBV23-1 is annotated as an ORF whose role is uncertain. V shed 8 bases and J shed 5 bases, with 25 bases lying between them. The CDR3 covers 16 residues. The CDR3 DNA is TGCGCCAGCGAAAATCGGGATATACTGGATCTGGACGAGCAGTACTTC. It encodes CASENRDILDLDEQYF.

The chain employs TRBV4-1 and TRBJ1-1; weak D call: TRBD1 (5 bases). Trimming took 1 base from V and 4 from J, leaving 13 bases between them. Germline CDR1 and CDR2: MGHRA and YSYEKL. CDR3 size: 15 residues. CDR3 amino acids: CASSQAAGRVTEAFF. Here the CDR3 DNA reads TGCGCCAGCAGCCAAGCGGCAGGGCGGGTCACTGAAGCTTTCTTT.

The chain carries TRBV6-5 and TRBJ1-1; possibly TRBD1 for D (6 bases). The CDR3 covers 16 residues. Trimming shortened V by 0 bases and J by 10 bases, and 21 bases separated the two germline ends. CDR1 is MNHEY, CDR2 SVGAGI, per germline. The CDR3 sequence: CASSYSDRSGGIVAFF. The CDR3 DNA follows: TGTGCCAGCAGTTACTCTGACAGGAGTGGAGGGATTGTAGCTTTCTTT.

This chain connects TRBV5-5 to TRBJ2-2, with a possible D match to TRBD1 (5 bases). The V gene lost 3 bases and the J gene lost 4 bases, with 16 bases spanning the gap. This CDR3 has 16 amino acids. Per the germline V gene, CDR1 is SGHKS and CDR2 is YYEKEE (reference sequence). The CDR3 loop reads CASSSFRGVGTGELFF. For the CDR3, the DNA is TGTGCCAGCAGCTCATTTAGGGGCGTCGGCACCGGGGAGCTGTTTTTT.

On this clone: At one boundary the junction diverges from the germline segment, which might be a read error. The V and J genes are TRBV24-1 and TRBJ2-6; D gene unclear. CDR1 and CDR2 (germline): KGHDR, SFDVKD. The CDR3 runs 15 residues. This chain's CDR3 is CATSGLGSGANVLTF. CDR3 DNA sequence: TGTGCCACCAGTGGTTTGGGCTCTGGGGCCAACGTCCTGACTTTC.

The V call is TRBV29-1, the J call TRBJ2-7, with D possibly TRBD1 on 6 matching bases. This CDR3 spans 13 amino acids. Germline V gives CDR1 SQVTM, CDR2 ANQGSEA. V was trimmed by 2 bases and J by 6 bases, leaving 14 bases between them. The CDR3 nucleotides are TGCAGCGTTGAACAGGGGAAAGGAGGCGAGCAGTACTTC. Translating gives CSVEQGKGGEQYF.